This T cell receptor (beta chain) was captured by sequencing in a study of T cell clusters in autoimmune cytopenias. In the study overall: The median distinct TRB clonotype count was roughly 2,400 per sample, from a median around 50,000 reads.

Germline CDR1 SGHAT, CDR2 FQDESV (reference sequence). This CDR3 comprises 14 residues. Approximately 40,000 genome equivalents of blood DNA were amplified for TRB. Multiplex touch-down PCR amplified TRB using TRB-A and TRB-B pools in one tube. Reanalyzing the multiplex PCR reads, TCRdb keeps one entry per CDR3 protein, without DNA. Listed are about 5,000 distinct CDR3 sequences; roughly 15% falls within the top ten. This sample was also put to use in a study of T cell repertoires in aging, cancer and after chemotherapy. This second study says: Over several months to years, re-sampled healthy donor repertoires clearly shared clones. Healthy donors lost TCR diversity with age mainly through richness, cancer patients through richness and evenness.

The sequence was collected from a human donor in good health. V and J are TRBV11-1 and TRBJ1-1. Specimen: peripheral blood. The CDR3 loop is CASSQGAQDTEAFF.